Sequencing of this T cell receptor beta chain was carried out in a study of cytomegalovirus exposure and HLA in healthy donors. PCR was performed using 60 Vbeta and 13 Jbeta primers. Sequencing was performed with immunoSEQ multiplex PCR; in TCRdb, only in-frame clones are kept and a portion is missing. Here the sample spans more than 150,000 clones, around 80% being singletons. Study-wide results and caveats: Later analysis identified a missense DCLRE1C variant that was linked to TCR beta V- and J-gene trimming. Diagnosis of cytomegalovirus status made by the classifier reportedly showed high specificity and sensitivity. Analysis performed later found roughly 18,000 TCR beta sequences associated with HLA alleles at 0.05 false discovery rate. The only immune exposure information that was available was CMV serostatus.

This clone was seen just once. Its antigen remains unknown. Germline values: CDR1 SGHTA, CDR2 FQGTGA. Unmatched junction bases numbered 9, after V lost 5 bases and J lost 2 bases. The CDR3 consists of 16 residues. This rearrangement joins TRBV7-3 to TRBJ2-7; TRBD2 matches at 10 bases. The origin of this receptor is a woman aged 40 to 50 in good health and CMV-seropositive. The sample comprised PBMCs. DNA for the CDR3: TGTGCCAGCAGCACTTTAGGGACTAGCGCGACCTACGAGCAGTACTTC. Its translation is CASSTLGTSATYEQYF.